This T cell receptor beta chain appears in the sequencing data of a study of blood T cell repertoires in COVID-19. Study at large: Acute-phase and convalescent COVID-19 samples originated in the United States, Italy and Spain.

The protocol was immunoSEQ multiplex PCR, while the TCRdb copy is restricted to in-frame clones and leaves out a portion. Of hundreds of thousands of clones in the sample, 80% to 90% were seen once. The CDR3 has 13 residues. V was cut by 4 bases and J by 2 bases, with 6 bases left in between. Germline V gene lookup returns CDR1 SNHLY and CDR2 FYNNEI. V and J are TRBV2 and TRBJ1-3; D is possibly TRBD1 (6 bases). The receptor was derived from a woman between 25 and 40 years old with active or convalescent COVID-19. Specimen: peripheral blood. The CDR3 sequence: CASSGQAGNTIYF. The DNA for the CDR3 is TGTGCCAGCAGTGGACAGGCTGGAAACACCATATATTTT.